This T cell receptor beta chain was sequenced during a study of cytomegalovirus exposure and HLA in healthy donors. Study-level background: The roughly 130 validation repertoires were reported in a later analysis to have been generated on the same platform as the roughly 630 first-cohort repertoires. General study points: Specificity for CMV antigens was confirmed in vitro for a few of the CMV-associated chains. Some TCR beta chains (164 of them) were listed as cytomegalovirus-associated. Rarity held for most TCR sequences, but there were some public TCRs that occurred in many donors.

CDR3 length: 13 amino acids. The germline V gene has CDR1 PRHDT and CDR2 FYEKMQ (reference sequence). The V gene end was trimmed by 6 bases and the J gene end by 4 bases; junction bases not matched to a gene: 3. The protocol was immunoSEQ multiplex PCR, while the TCRdb copy is restricted to in-frame clones and leaves out a portion. The table has about 110,000 clones, roughly 88% seen once; the top ten hold 3%. About this clone: The target antigen is unknown.

The chain joins TRBV13 to TRBJ1-3, with 7 bases aligning to TRBD1. Material for sequencing was PBMCs. This TCR was recovered from a young woman in good health and CMV-seronegative. CDR3 nucleotides: TGTGCCAGCAGTTCGGACAGGGGAAACACCATATATTTT. Amino acids: CASSSDRGNTIYF.